The clone carrying this T cell receptor (beta chain) was picked up a small number of times. This CDR3 comprises 17 residues. This specimen belongs to a study of blood T cell repertoires in COVID-19. Study information: Collection of acute and convalescent COVID-19 samples took place in the United States, Italy and Spain. T cells, B-cell-depleted T cells, or PBMCs provided the cDNA or gDNA that served as material.

Data came from immunoSEQ multiplex PCR; TCRdb stores just in-frame clones and leaves some out. The sample includes some 180,000 clones, roughly 80% of them seen just once. The sample comprised peripheral blood. V usage is TRBV21-1 and J usage is TRBJ1-5; the D call TRBD1 from the table was never checked on the DNA. TRBV21-1 is termed a pseudogene. This receptor was taken from a woman aged 35 to 49 with COVID-19, enrolled during active disease. DNA of the CDR3: TGTGCCAGCAGCAAATCCCACAGGCCGAGAAGCAATCAGCCCCAGCATTTT. It specifies CASSKSHRPRSNQPQHF.